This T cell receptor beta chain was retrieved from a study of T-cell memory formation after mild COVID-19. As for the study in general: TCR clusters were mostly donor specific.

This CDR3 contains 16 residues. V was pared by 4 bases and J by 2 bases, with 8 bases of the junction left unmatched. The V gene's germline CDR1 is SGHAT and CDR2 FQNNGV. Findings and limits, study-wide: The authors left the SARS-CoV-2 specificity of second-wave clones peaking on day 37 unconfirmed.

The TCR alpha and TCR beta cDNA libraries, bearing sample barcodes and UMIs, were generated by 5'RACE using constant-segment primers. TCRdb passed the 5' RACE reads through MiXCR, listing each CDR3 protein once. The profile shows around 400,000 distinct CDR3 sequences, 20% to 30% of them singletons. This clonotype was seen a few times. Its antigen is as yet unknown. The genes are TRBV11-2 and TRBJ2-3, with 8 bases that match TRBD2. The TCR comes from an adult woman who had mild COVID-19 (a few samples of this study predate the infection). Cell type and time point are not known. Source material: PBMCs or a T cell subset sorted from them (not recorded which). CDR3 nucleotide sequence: TGTGCCAGCAGCTGGGGGGTAGCGGGGTTCACAGATACGCAGTATTTT. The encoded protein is CASSWGVAGFTDTQYF.